The 25 T cell receptor beta chains in this list originate from one sample, sequenced in a study of blood T cell repertoires in COVID-19. Generated by immunoSEQ multiplex PCR, the TCRdb table keeps only in-frame clones and is missing some. The repertoire includes 250,000 to 350,000 clones, approximately 88% of them detected once, and around 9.3% sits in the top ten. Specimen: PBMCs or T cells enriched from blood (not recorded which). These receptors were taken from a woman aged 18-30 years who had recovered from COVID-19.

The V gene is TRBV29-1, the J gene TRBJ2-3; the match to TRBD1 covers 8 bases. Germline values: CDR1 SQVTM, CDR2 ANQGSEA. This CDR3 is 16 amino acids long. The ends lost 1 base at V and 4 bases at J; junction bases unmatched: 10. CDR3 amino acids: CSVEVTRGRSADTQYF. In DNA form, the CDR3 reads TGCAGCGTTGAAGTTACCAGGGGGCGCTCGGCAGATACGCAGTATTTT.

The count of this clone is one. This sequence joins TRBV2 and TRBJ1-6; D not resolved. V lost 4 bases to trimming and J lost 4 bases, with 17 bases between them. CDR3 length: 17 residues. CDR1 SNHLY and CDR2 FYNNEI come from the germline V gene. The CDR3 here is CASSGTGGGNYNSPLHF. The CDR3 region has the DNA TGTGCCAGCAGTGGGACGGGAGGAGGGAATTATAATTCACCCCTCCACTTT.

V and J are TRBV2 and TRBJ1-4; perhaps TRBD1 as D (5 bases). Germline V gene data show CDR1 as SNHLY and CDR2 as FYNNEI. V lost 7 bases, J lost 1 base, and 19 bases lay in between. This CDR3 is built from 17 residues. The CDR3 protein is CASIGSVGGLTNEKLFF. As DNA, the CDR3 is TGTGCCAGCATTGGGTCGGTCGGGGGTTTAACTAATGAAAAACTGTTTTTT.

The V gene is TRBV7-9, the J gene TRBJ1-4, with D maybe TRBD1 (6 bases). Between the trimmed V and J ends, which lost 5 bases and 3 bases, there was a span of 13 bases. The CDR3 spans 15 residues. The germline V gene encodes CDR1 SEHNR and CDR2 FQNEAQ (reference sequence). The CDR3 loop reads CASSQPGHPNEKLFF. DNA for the CDR3: TGTGCCAGCAGCCAACCGGGACACCCTAATGAAAAACTGTTTTTT.

This sequence joins TRBV5-1 and TRBJ2-2; maybe TRBD2 (5 bases). Germline V gives CDR1 SGHRS, CDR2 YFSETQ. This CDR3 has 14 amino acids. Trimming removed 2 bases from V and 0 bases from J, with 5 bases in between. The CDR3 nucleotides are TGCGCCAGCAGCTTCGGGGCGAACACCGGGGAGCTGTTTTTT. The encoded protein is CASSFGANTGELFF.

V gene TRBV18 combines with J gene TRBJ2-7; possibly TRBD1 for D (5 bases). V was pared by 6 bases and J by 2 bases, with 17 bases between. Germline V gives CDR1 KGHSH, CDR2 LQKENI. CDR3 length: 15 amino acids. The CDR3: CASSRRWGQTYEQYF. For the CDR3, the DNA is TGTGCCAGCTCCCGAAGATGGGGCCAAACCTACGAGCAGTACTTC.

The chain carries TRBV28 and TRBJ1-2; 7 bases are a match to TRBD1. This CDR3 is 15 amino acids long. After removal of 4 bases from V and 2 bases from J, the junction contained 7 bases not matched to a gene. Germline assignment: CDR1 MDHEN and CDR2 SYDVKM. The CDR3 bases are TGTGCCAGCAGTTCCCCGCGACAGGGAAACTATGGCTACACCTTC. Translation: CASSSPRQGNYGYTF.

The chain has TRBV3-1 (or the pseudogene TRBV3-2) and TRBJ2-2, with 15 bases fitting TRBD2. Germline CDR1 reads LGHDT; CDR2 reads YNNKEL (reference sequence). With 4 bases clipped from V and 0 bases from J, the junction kept 3 bases outside the gene matches. The CDR3 contains 18 residues. The CDR3 nucleotides read TGTGCCAGCAGCCTCGGACTAGCGGGGGGGACGAACACCGGGGAGCTGTTTTTT. It translates to CASSLGLAGGTNTGELFF.

The chain recombines TRBV7-6 with TRBJ1-4, with 8 bases fitting TRBD1. CDR1 SGHVS and CDR2 FNYEAQ come from the germline V gene. This CDR3 contains 15 residues. Trimming removed 1 base from V and 7 bases from J; junction bases left unmatched: 5. CDR3 DNA: TGTGCCAGCAGCTTAGTAACAGGGGGGAGTGAAAAACTGTTTTTT. The encoded protein is CASSLVTGGSEKLFF.

This rearrangement joins TRBV7-2 to TRBJ1-1, with 8 bases identical to TRBD1. Germline lookup yields CDR1 SGHTA and CDR2 FQGNSA. V trimming: 5 bases; J trimming: 11 bases; junction bases outside the gene matches: 13. CDR3 size: 14 residues. CDR3 amino acids: CASSLTRQGTDAFF. The CDR3 bases are TGTGCCAGCAGCCTAACCCGACAGGGGACGGATGCTTTCTTT.

This chain joins TRBV14 and TRBJ2-3, with a tentative D call TRBD1 (6 bases). V was trimmed by 5 bases and J by 0 bases, leaving 9 bases between them. Per the germline V gene, CDR1 is SGHDN and CDR2 is FVKESK. The CDR3 totals 14 residues. The CDR3 sequence is CASSSGHSTDTQYF. DNA for the CDR3: TGTGCCAGCAGCTCGGGACATAGCACAGATACGCAGTATTTT.

The CDR3 spells CASSPFLAGGQADTQYF. CDR3 sequence (DNA): TGTGCCAGCAGCCCCTTCCTCGCCGGGGGGCAGGCAGATACGCAGTATTTT. V usage is TRBV7-8 and J usage is TRBJ2-3; D perhaps matches TRBD2 (7 bases). The V gene's germline CDR1 is SGHVS and CDR2 FQNEAQ. V was shortened by 5 bases and J by 4 bases, with 22 bases between the two germline ends. CDR3 length equals 17 residues.

The rearrangement joins TRBV7-9 to TRBJ1-1, with TRBD1 matching 9 bases. The V and J ends lost 5 bases and 5 bases, in that order; junction bases with no gene match: 6. CDR1 and CDR2 from the germline V gene are SEHNR and FQNEAQ (reference sequence). This CDR3 comprises 14 residues. This CDR3 reads CASSTWDRDTEAFF. In nucleotides, the CDR3 is TGTGCCAGCAGCACCTGGGACAGGGATACTGAAGCTTTCTTT.

This clone was seen only once. The rearrangement joins TRBV28 to TRBJ2-1; D is undetermined. The length of the CDR3 is 14 residues. V was cut by 3 bases and J by 2 bases, with 8 bases left in between. Germline values: CDR1 MDHEN, CDR2 SYDVKM. In DNA, the CDR3 is TGTGCCAGCAGTTTTGTACAGACCTACAATGAGCAGTTCTTC. This gives the protein CASSFVQTYNEQFF.

The V gene is TRBV27, the J gene TRBJ2-1, with D tentatively TRBD1 (6 bases). The length of the CDR3 is 16 residues. CDR1 MNHEY and CDR2 SMNVEV come from the germline V gene (reference sequence). Trimming pared 0 bases from V and 2 bases from J, leaving 11 bases between. The CDR3 here is CASSLSQGRPYNEQFF. CDR3 bases: TGTGCCAGCAGTTTATCACAGGGAAGGCCCTACAATGAGCAGTTCTTC.

Comment on this clone: A single base separates this from a much larger clone, so it may be a read error. The same CDR3 is also encoded by other DNA sequences in this sample. This chain connects TRBV9 to TRBJ2-7, with 11 bases aligning to TRBD1. Germline CDR1 and CDR2: SGDLS and YYNGEE. Germline trimming cut 3 bases from V and 2 bases from J; bases unmatched to any gene: 4. This CDR3 spans 15 amino acids. CDR3 sequence (DNA): TGTGCCAGCAGCGGGGGACAGGGGGTTACCTACGAGCAGTACTTC. Translation gives CASSGGQGVTYEQYF.

The V gene is TRBV10-3, the J gene TRBJ2-5, with 13 bases identical to TRBD2. J lost 5 bases, V lost 8 bases, and 2 bases had no gene match. The CDR3 contains 13 residues. CDR1 and CDR2 from the germline V gene are ENHRY and SYGVKD. CDR3 protein: CAIGTSGAETQYF. The CDR3 DNA reads as TGTGCCATCGGGACTAGCGGGGCGGAGACCCAGTACTTC.

Regarding this clone: Mismatch with germline at one junction end may stem from a read error. The chain employs TRBV27 and TRBJ2-2; possibly TRBD2 for D (6 bases). The CDR3 runs 13 residues. Germline CDR1 MNHEY, CDR2 SMNVEV (reference sequence). This CDR3 reads CASGFGGTGELFF. In DNA form, the CDR3 reads TGTGCCAGCGGTTTCGGGGGAACCGGGGAGCTGTTTTTT.

This clone was seen only once. The chain carries TRBV5-1 and TRBJ1-2, with unresolved D. The CDR3 has 12 residues. Trimming took off 5 bases at V and 1 base at J, with 6 bases between the two ends. Looked up from germline, CDR1 is SGHRS and CDR2 is YFSETQ. This CDR3 is CASRTDNYGYTF. The DNA of the CDR3 is TGCGCCAGCAGGACTGATAACTATGGCTACACCTTC.

The genes are TRBV6-6 and TRBJ1-1, with D tentatively TRBD1 (6 bases). The germline V gene has CDR1 MNHNY and CDR2 SVGAGI (reference sequence). V was cut by 6 bases and J by 9 bases, with 14 bases left in between. The length of the CDR3 is 12 residues. CDR3 sequence: CASSPTGPKAFF. The CDR3 region has the DNA TGTGCCAGCAGCCCCACAGGGCCAAAAGCTTTCTTT.

The chain recombines TRBV2 with TRBJ2-3, with D uncertain. CDR1 and CDR2 (germline): SNHLY, FYNNEI. There are 10 residues in the CDR3. The germline V and J ends were trimmed by 10 bases and 6 bases, with 8 bases remaining between them. CDR3 loop: CAINMDTQYF. CDR3 coding DNA: TGTGCCATAAATATGGATACGCAGTATTTT.

This clone was recorded once. The gene calls are TRBV6-6 and TRBJ2-2; the D gene is possibly TRBD1 (5 bases). V lost 11 bases, J lost 2 bases, and 9 bases lay in between. This CDR3 contains 12 residues. Germline V gives CDR1 MNHNY, CDR2 SVGAGI (reference sequence). The CDR3 DNA is TGTGCCGGGGCGGAAAACACCGGGGAGCTGTTTTTT. Translation: CAGAENTGELFF.

V is TRBV28 and J is TRBJ2-2; tentative D call: TRBD2 (6 bases). Germline CDR1 and CDR2: MDHEN and SYDVKM. V lost 0 bases to trimming and J lost 2 bases, with 16 bases between them. The CDR3 extends over 18 amino acids. The CDR3, as DNA: TGTGCCAGCAGTTTATGGGGAATACGGGAGCCCAACACCGGGGAGCTGTTTTTT. Encoded protein: CASSLWGIREPNTGELFF.

The chain employs TRBV19 and TRBJ1-2, with D possibly being TRBD1 (6 bases). V lost 3 bases, J lost 4 bases, and 12 bases lay in between. Germline CDR1 LNHDA, CDR2 SQIVND (reference sequence). The CDR3 totals 14 residues. The CDR3: CASSISGAGYGYTF. In DNA, the CDR3 is TGTGCCAGTAGTATTTCAGGGGCAGGCTATGGCTACACCTTC.

The chain joins TRBV6-1 to TRBJ2-2, with 8 bases that match TRBD1. In germline, CDR1 is MNHNS, CDR2 SASEGT. The V gene end was trimmed by 3 bases and the J gene end by 6 bases; junction bases not matched to a gene: 6. CDR3 length: 15 residues. In DNA, the CDR3 is TGTGCCAGCAGTGACGGGACAGGTCGCGCCGGGGAGCTGTTTTTT. As protein: CASSDGTGRAGELFF.